This TCR beta chain was recorded in a study of cytomegalovirus exposure and HLA in healthy donors. PCR amplification relied on 60 Vbeta primers (plus 13 Jbeta primers). Profiled with immunoSEQ multiplex PCR; TCRdb holds only in-frame clones, not every one. The repertoire holds 75,000 to 100,000 clones, 6% to 9% seen once, with 2.3% in the top ten. Unrecorded immune exposure was likely among donors, who were nominally healthy when sampled. Findings of the study overall: With high specificity and sensitivity, the classifier reportedly diagnosed cytomegalovirus status. No immune exposure information besides CMV serostatus was available.

Germline V gives CDR1 KGHSH, CDR2 LQKENI. The CDR3 runs to 16 residues. The V end was cut by 3 bases, the J end by 5 bases, with 16 bases between. As concerns this clone: Its antigen is as yet unknown.

The chain carries TRBV18 and TRBJ2-2, with a tentative D call TRBD2 (6 bases). The clonotype was recovered from a man aged 50 to 59 in good health and CMV-seronegative. Sequencing was done on a sample of PBMCs. The DNA for the CDR3 is TGTGCCAGCTCACCCGCGACTAGAGTGAGGACCGGGGAGCTGTTTTTT. This codes for CASSPATRVRTGELFF.